This T cell receptor beta chain was sequenced in a study of CD8 T cells in ankylosing spondylitis. Library preparation for TCR beta used quantitative 5'-RACE with molecular barcodes. TCRdb used MiXCR to reprocess the 5' RACE reads, holding one entry per CDR3 protein. The sample carries about 540,000 distinct CDR3 sequences, over 9.5% recorded once. Turning to this clonotype: Its antigen is not identified.

The CDR3 length is 13 residues. V was shortened by 1 base and J by 5 bases, with 11 bases between the two germline ends. The germline CDR1 and CDR2 sequences are DFQATT and SNEGSKA (reference sequence). Notes on the study in general: Disease-linked clones reportedly showed significant enrichment in matched ankylosing spondylitis synovial fluid. A TCR beta motif of fewer than ten highly homologous variants seemed to mark ankylosing spondylitis blood. CD8+ by phenotype, disease-linked clones were relatively rare in peripheral blood.

The sample consisted of blood, either unsorted or a sorted T cell fraction (not recorded which). The rearrangement joins TRBV20-1 to TRBJ1-1; D gene unclear. This TCR was recovered from a male donor with ankylosing spondylitis. The CDR3 protein is CSARGLLATEAFF. The CDR3 DNA is TGCAGTGCTAGAGGTCTGCTAGCGACTGAAGCTTTCTTT.